This TCR beta chain is from a study of PD-1 blockade in classical Hodgkin lymphoma. Only in-frame clones appear in the TCRdb table, and some are missing; sequencing was by immunoSEQ multiplex PCR. The table includes 25,000 to 35,000 clones, approximately 80% detected once. Germline V gene sequence: CDR1 SGHTA, CDR2 FQGNSA. The CDR3 has 13 amino acids. Trimming took off 5 bases at V and 2 bases at J, with 7 bases between the two ends. The time point denotes: cycle 4 day 1 (C4D1), after 6 weeks of nivolumab. All trial patients relapsed after autologous stem cell transplantation. Magnetic depletion of unwanted cells isolated CD4+ T cells from thawed PBMCs. The study, taken as a whole, reports: The study reported lower baseline TCR diversity in newly diagnosed patients than in healthy donors. Factors driving the repertoire differences, possibly disease activity or prior therapy, remain undefined. Whereas CD4+ TCR diversity had risen significantly by C4D1, CD8+ TCR diversity had not.

A remark on this clone: No antigen is known for it.

This chain links TRBV7-2 with TRBJ1-5; D remains unclear. The sample here was CD4+ T cells from blood, taken before the fourth cycle of nivolumab. The TCR originated in a human donor with classical Hodgkin lymphoma. For the CDR3, the DNA is TGTGCCAGCAGCCGGGTGGGCAATCAGCCCCAGCATTTT. This gives the protein CASSRVGNQPQHF.